A selection of T cell receptor beta chains follows, all from one sample in a study of blood T cell repertoires in COVID-19. Measured with immunoSEQ multiplex PCR; TCRdb has only the in-frame clones, and not every one. The sample has fewer than 200,000 clones, approximately 91% seen once; the top ten hold approximately 4.6%. Sequencing input: peripheral blood. These receptors were obtained from a man aged 18 to 29 with COVID-19, enrolled during active disease. Each CDR3 is given with its conserved first and last residue. The order of the fields is CDR3 length, clone size, V gene, D gene, J gene, CDR3 DNA, CDR3 protein. The D gene is left open where the match is weak. Some rows have no size entry. The others give once, few or many, or a class for an expanded clone.

cdr3_length: 16; clone_size: NA; v_call: TRBV7-8; d_call: NA; j_call: TRBJ2-1; cdr3_nt: TGTGCCAGCAGCTTAGCCGTGGGGCCGTACTACAATGAGCAGTTCTTC; cdr3_aa: CASSLAVGPYYNEQFF
cdr3_length: 17; clone_size: NA; v_call: TRBV18; d_call: TRBD1; j_call: TRBJ2-6; cdr3_nt: TGTGCCAGCTCTCTGGGACAGGGGGCCTTTGGGGCCAACGTCCTGACTTTC; cdr3_aa: CASSLGQGAFGANVLTF
cdr3_length: 13; clone_size: NA; v_call: TRBV12-3/TRBV12-4; d_call: NA; j_call: TRBJ2-1; cdr3_nt: TGTGCCAGCAGTTTAACCGGGGTGCATGAGCAGTTCTTC; cdr3_aa: CASSLTGVHEQFF
cdr3_length: 12; clone_size: NA; v_call: TRBV28; d_call: NA; j_call: TRBJ1-4; cdr3_nt: TGTGCCAGCAGCCTCTTTCATGAAAAACTGTTTTTT; cdr3_aa: CASSLFHEKLFF
cdr3_length: 15; clone_size: NA; v_call: TRBV6-2/TRBV6-3; d_call: TRBD2; j_call: TRBJ2-3; cdr3_nt: TGTGCCAGCAGTTCGGCGCGGGAGAACCCAGATACGCAGTATTTT; cdr3_aa: CASSSARENPDTQYF
cdr3_length: 15; clone_size: NA; v_call: TRBV7-6; d_call: NA; j_call: TRBJ1-6; cdr3_nt: TGTGCCAGCAGCTCGGGCGGTTCAGGGAATTCACCCCTCCACTTT; cdr3_aa: CASSSGGSGNSPLHF
cdr3_length: 12; clone_size: NA; v_call: TRBV5-1; d_call: NA; j_call: TRBJ1-2; cdr3_nt: TGCGCCAGCAGCTTGGCCAGGGGCGGCTACACCTTC; cdr3_aa: CASSLARGGYTF
cdr3_length: 18; clone_size: NA; v_call: TRBV3-1/TRBV3-2; d_call: TRBD2; j_call: TRBJ2-2; cdr3_nt: TGTGCCAGCAGCACCTTCGGAGGAAGCGGGAGGGTTACCGGGGAGCTGTTTTTT; cdr3_aa: CASSTFGGSGRVTGELFF
cdr3_length: 15; clone_size: NA; v_call: TRBV5-1; d_call: TRBD2; j_call: TRBJ2-1; cdr3_nt: TGCGCCAGCAGCTTGGGGACTAGCGGAAGAAATGAGCAGTTCTTC; cdr3_aa: CASSLGTSGRNEQFF
cdr3_length: 17; clone_size: NA; v_call: TRBV3-1/TRBV3-2; d_call: NA; j_call: TRBJ1-6; cdr3_nt: TGTGCCAGCAGCCAAGAGATCGCAGGGTCCTATAATTCACCCCTCCACTTT; cdr3_aa: CASSQEIAGSYNSPLHF
cdr3_length: 18; clone_size: NA; v_call: TRBV3-1/TRBV3-2; d_call: TRBD1; j_call: TRBJ1-1; cdr3_nt: TGTGCCAGCAGCCAAGTTCCCGGACAGGGGAGTTACTCCACTGAAGCTTTCTTT; cdr3_aa: CASSQVPGQGSYSTEAFF
cdr3_length: 16; clone_size: NA; v_call: TRBV28; d_call: TRBD2; j_call: TRBJ2-1; cdr3_nt: TGTGCCAGCAGTTTAGGTGAACTAGCGGGTTACAATGAGCAGTTCTTC; cdr3_aa: CASSLGELAGYNEQFF
cdr3_length: 16; clone_size: NA; v_call: TRBV15; d_call: TRBD1; j_call: TRBJ2-3; cdr3_nt: TGTGCCACCAGCAGAAGGACAGGGGGCGGGGCAGATACGCAGTATTTT; cdr3_aa: CATSRRTGGGADTQYF
cdr3_length: 12; clone_size: NA; v_call: TRBV29-1; d_call: TRBD1; j_call: TRBJ1-2; cdr3_nt: TGCAGCGTTGTCGGGGACAGCTATGGCTACACCTTC; cdr3_aa: CSVVGDSYGYTF
cdr3_length: 14; clone_size: NA; v_call: TRBV11-1; d_call: NA; j_call: TRBJ2-1; cdr3_nt: TGTGCCAGCAGCTTCATGGCCGAGGACAATGAGCAGTTCTTC; cdr3_aa: CASSFMAEDNEQFF
cdr3_length: 18; clone_size: NA; v_call: TRBV9; d_call: TRBD2; j_call: TRBJ2-2; cdr3_nt: TGTGCCAGCAGCTCCAGAAAGGACGGGGAGGGCCGGACCGGGGAGCTGTTTTTT; cdr3_aa: CASSSRKDGEGRTGELFF
cdr3_length: 16; clone_size: NA; v_call: TRBV28; d_call: NA; j_call: TRBJ2-1; cdr3_nt: TGTGCCAGCAGTCCCCAAAGGACACCCCCCTACAATGAGCAGTTCTTC; cdr3_aa: CASSPQRTPPYNEQFF
cdr3_length: 14; clone_size: once; v_call: TRBV11-2; d_call: NA; j_call: TRBJ2-7; cdr3_nt: TGTGCCAACAGCCAGGGACGGGGGTCCTACGAGCAGTACTTC; cdr3_aa: CANSQGRGSYEQYF
cdr3_length: 15; clone_size: NA; v_call: TRBV24-1; d_call: TRBD1; j_call: TRBJ2-5; cdr3_nt: TGTGCCACCAGTGATTTGGGACAGGAGCAAGAGACCCAGTACTTC; cdr3_aa: CATSDLGQEQETQYF
cdr3_length: 16; clone_size: once; v_call: TRBV28; d_call: NA; j_call: TRBJ1-4; cdr3_nt: TGTGCCAGCAACAACCCAGGGGATCGACAAGGTGAAAAACTGCTTTTT; cdr3_aa: CASNNPGDRQGEKLLF
cdr3_length: 17; clone_size: NA; v_call: TRBV5-1; d_call: TRBD2; j_call: TRBJ2-1; cdr3_nt: TGCGCCAGCAGCCCCGGACTAGCACGGAGCTCCTACAATGAGCAGTTCTTC; cdr3_aa: CASSPGLARSSYNEQFF
cdr3_length: 14; clone_size: NA; v_call: TRBV9; d_call: TRBD1; j_call: TRBJ2-1; cdr3_nt: TGTGCCAGCAGCATACAGGGGGCGTGGAATGAGCAGTTCTTC; cdr3_aa: CASSIQGAWNEQFF
cdr3_length: 16; clone_size: NA; v_call: TRBV13; d_call: TRBD2; j_call: TRBJ2-2; cdr3_nt: TGTGCCAGCAGCCCCCGGACTAGCGGGAGCGTCGGGGAGCTGTTTTTT; cdr3_aa: CASSPRTSGSVGELFF
cdr3_length: 16; clone_size: NA; v_call: TRBV10-3; d_call: TRBD1; j_call: TRBJ1-2; cdr3_nt: TGTGCCATCAGTGAGTCTTTCGGACAGGCTAACTATGGCTACACCTTC; cdr3_aa: CAISESFGQANYGYTF
cdr3_length: 15; clone_size: NA; v_call: TRBV3-1/TRBV3-2; d_call: TRBD2; j_call: TRBJ2-7; cdr3_nt: TGTGCCAGCAGCCCGGCGAGCGGGACGGATTACGAGCAGTACTTC; cdr3_aa: CASSPASGTDYEQYF
cdr3_length: 15; clone_size: NA; v_call: TRBV7-3; d_call: NA; j_call: TRBJ1-1; cdr3_nt: TGTGCCAGCAGCCTCTCCGGACGGGGGAACACTGAAGCTTTCTTT; cdr3_aa: CASSLSGRGNTEAFF
cdr3_length: 13; clone_size: NA; v_call: TRBV25-1; d_call: TRBD2; j_call: TRBJ2-2; cdr3_nt: TGTGCCAGCAGCAGGGAGGGAACCGGGGAGCTGTTTTTT; cdr3_aa: CASSREGTGELFF
cdr3_length: 13; clone_size: NA; v_call: TRBV6-6; d_call: NA; j_call: TRBJ1-5; cdr3_nt: TGTGCCAGCAGTTACTCTTTCCGGGAGCCCCAGCATTTT; cdr3_aa: CASSYSFREPQHF
cdr3_length: 13; clone_size: NA; v_call: TRBV9; d_call: NA; j_call: TRBJ2-1; cdr3_nt: TGTGCCAGCAGCGTAGGCGGAGAGGGTGAGCAGTTCTTC; cdr3_aa: CASSVGGEGEQFF
cdr3_length: 14; clone_size: NA; v_call: TRBV13; d_call: TRBD1; j_call: TRBJ2-7; cdr3_nt: TGTGCCAGCAGTTTTCGGGACAGGGCCTACGAGCAGTACTTC; cdr3_aa: CASSFRDRAYEQYF
cdr3_length: 15; clone_size: NA; v_call: TRBV4-3; d_call: TRBD1; j_call: TRBJ2-2; cdr3_nt: TGCGCCAGCAGCCCCTCGGGACAGTGGACCGGGGAGCTGTTTTTT; cdr3_aa: CASSPSGQWTGELFF
cdr3_length: 15; clone_size: NA; v_call: TRBV2; d_call: TRBD2; j_call: TRBJ2-3; cdr3_nt: TGTGCCAGCAGCCCGGGACTAGCTAGCACAGATACGCAGTATTTT; cdr3_aa: CASSPGLASTDTQYF
cdr3_length: 14; clone_size: NA; v_call: TRBV25-1; d_call: NA; j_call: TRBJ1-3; cdr3_nt: TGTGCCAGCAGTGACTCCGGGATTAGAAACACCATATATTTT; cdr3_aa: CASSDSGIRNTIYF
cdr3_length: 12; clone_size: NA; v_call: TRBV7-8; d_call: NA; j_call: TRBJ2-1; cdr3_nt: TGTGCCAGCAGCCAGAGAGTCAATGAGCAGTTCTTC; cdr3_aa: CASSQRVNEQFF
cdr3_length: 12; clone_size: NA; v_call: TRBV11-2; d_call: NA; j_call: TRBJ1-2; cdr3_nt: TGTGCCAGCAGCTTGGGAGGATATGGCTACACCTTC; cdr3_aa: CASSLGGYGYTF
cdr3_length: 13; clone_size: NA; v_call: TRBV11-2; d_call: NA; j_call: TRBJ1-2; cdr3_nt: TGTGCCAGCAGCTTAAGGCCCCGGGAGGGCTACACCTTC; cdr3_aa: CASSLRPREGYTF
cdr3_length: 12; clone_size: NA; v_call: TRBV29-1; d_call: TRBD1; j_call: TRBJ2-1; cdr3_nt: TGCAGCGTGGACAGGGGATACAATGAGCAGTTCTTC; cdr3_aa: CSVDRGYNEQFF
cdr3_length: 16; clone_size: NA; v_call: TRBV7-8; d_call: NA; j_call: TRBJ2-5; cdr3_nt: TGTGCCAGCAGCTTAGCCCCAGGGTACGACCAAGAGACCCAGTACTTC; cdr3_aa: CASSLAPGYDQETQYF
cdr3_length: 15; clone_size: NA; v_call: TRBV6-2/TRBV6-3; d_call: TRBD1; j_call: TRBJ1-5; cdr3_nt: TGTGCCAGCAGTTACAGCTACAGGGGGGATCAGCCCCAGCATTTT; cdr3_aa: CASSYSYRGDQPQHF
cdr3_length: 15; clone_size: NA; v_call: TRBV7-3; d_call: TRBD2; j_call: TRBJ2-1; cdr3_nt: TGTGCCAGCGGGGCTAGCGGGGCTGTACTCAATGAGCAGTTCTTC; cdr3_aa: CASGASGAVLNEQFF
cdr3_length: 12; clone_size: NA; v_call: TRBV2; d_call: TRBD1; j_call: TRBJ2-1; cdr3_nt: TGTGCCAGCAGTACAGGGGGAGGTGAGCAGTTCTTC; cdr3_aa: CASSTGGGEQFF
cdr3_length: 14; clone_size: NA; v_call: TRBV10-3; d_call: TRBD2; j_call: TRBJ2-7; cdr3_nt: TGTGCCATCAGTGGGACTAGCGGTTCCTACGAGCAGTACTTC; cdr3_aa: CAISGTSGSYEQYF
cdr3_length: 14; clone_size: NA; v_call: TRBV19; d_call: TRBD1; j_call: TRBJ1-5; cdr3_nt: TGTGCCAGTAGTATAGTCACAGGGGCTGAGCCCCAGCATTTT; cdr3_aa: CASSIVTGAEPQHF